This record concerns one T cell receptor beta chain sequence. This record belongs to a study of blood T cell repertoires in COVID-19. On the study more broadly: Samples of COVID-19 (acute and convalescent) were obtained from the United States, Italy and Spain. PBMCs, B-cell-depleted T cells, or T cells provided the cDNA or gDNA that made up the material.

How the authors handled the data: Reference gene primer amplification in the assay estimated nucleated cell counts. The protocol was immunoSEQ multiplex PCR, while the TCRdb copy is restricted to in-frame clones and leaves out a portion. The V and J calls and clone size were taken over from that table, and D and trimming were inferred from the DNA. The table includes roughly 150,000 clones, 88% detected once. V lost 2 bases and J lost 4, with 17 bases in between. The CDR3 is 17 amino acids. This chain joins TRBV6-7 and TRBJ2-2; a weak D match, TRBD2 (6 bases). TRBV6-7 qualifies as an ORF whose function is uncertain. Material for sequencing was peripheral blood. The receptor was isolated from a man aged 50 to 59 who had recovered from COVID-19. CDR3 amino acids: CASSYLIRTTPTGELFF. The DNA of the CDR3 is TGTGCCAGCAGTTACCTCATCCGGACTACACCCACCGGGGAGCTGTTTTTT.